These T cell receptor beta chains were read from a single sample in a study of T cells in Graves' hyperthyroidism and ophthalmopathy. MiXCR, applied by TCRdb to the multiplex PCR reads, yields one record per CDR3 protein. The data show hundreds of thousands of distinct CDR3 sequences, less than 15% seen once. The sequencing input was blood. These TCRs come from a woman aged 18-30 years with Graves' hyperthyroidism. The CDR3 runs from the conserved cysteine through the conserved F or W. Each record gives: D gene, clone size, J gene, V gene, CDR3 DNA, CDR3 protein. A D gene is named only where the DNA matches it firmly. Clone sizes are given selectively: once, few, many, or a class where the clone is expanded.

>-|many|TRBJ2-5|TRBV30
TGTGCCTGGAGTGTGAGGAGGGGGGAGACCCAGTACTTC
CAWSVRRGETQYF
>TRBD2|-|TRBJ2-1|TRBV19
TGTGCCAGTACCTCAATAGGGGTAGCGGGAGGGCCGGTATACAATGAGCAGTTCTTC
CASTSIGVAGGPVYNEQFF
>-|many|TRBJ1-5|TRBV20-1
TGCAGTGCTAGAAGGGCAGGGTATAGCAATCAGCCCCAGCATTTT
CSARRAGYSNQPQHF
>TRBD1|few|TRBJ2-5|TRBV7-8
TGTGCCAGCAGTATCCAGGGGGTTGGAGAGACCCAGTACTTC
CASSIQGVGETQYF
>TRBD2|-|TRBJ2-7|TRBV18
TGTGCCAGCTCCCCCCGGGGGCTAGCGGGAGGGTACGAGCAGTACTTC
CASSPRGLAGGYEQYF
>-|-|TRBJ2-7|TRBV27
TGTGCCAGCAGTGAGACAGCCTCGTGGTCCTACGAGCAGTACTTC
CASSETASWSYEQYF
>-|-|TRBJ2-5|TRBV19
TGTGCCAGTAGTACCCAGATAGCGAGGGAGACCCAGTACTTC
CASSTQIARETQYF
>-|-|TRBJ1-2|TRBV6-1
TGTGCCAGCAGCCATCCTGATATTTCGGGCTACACCTTC
CASSHPDISGYTF
>-|many|TRBJ2-7|TRBV18
TGTGCCAGCTCACCACCGACCGCATGGGGGTACTACGAGCAGTACTTC
CASSPPTAWGYYEQYF
>TRBD2|few|TRBJ2-7|TRBV6-2/TRBV6-3
TGTGCCAGCACCGACCCGACTAGCGGGAGGGCTTCCCACGAGCAGTACTTC
CASTDPTSGRASHEQYF
>TRBD2|many|TRBJ2-7|TRBV11-2
TGTGCCAGCAGCTACAACGGACTAGCGATTGCCTACGAGCAGTACTTC
CASSYNGLAIAYEQYF